The present TCR beta chain was sequenced within a study of blood T cell repertoires in COVID-19. The protocol was immunoSEQ multiplex PCR, while the TCRdb copy is restricted to in-frame clones and leaves out a portion. Of tens of thousands of clones in the sample, over 75% were seen once. Sequenced sample: peripheral blood. This TCR was sampled from a human donor in a cohort sampled during active COVID-19.

CDR3 DNA sequence: TGTGCCAGCGGGGGGGGGAACTATGGCTACACCTTC. It translates to CASGGGNYGYTF. This sequence joins TRBV2 and TRBJ1-2, with a tentative D call TRBD1 (5 bases). Trimming removed 8 bases from V and 2 bases from J, with 9 bases in between. The CDR3 runs 12 residues. Germline V gene lookup returns CDR1 SNHLY and CDR2 FYNNEI. Combining the CDR3 with reference TRBV2 and TRBJ1-2 gives the whole variable domain EPEVTQTPSHQVTQMGQEVILRCVPISNHLYFYWYRQILGQKVEFLVSFYNNEISEKSEIFDDQFSVERPDGSNFTLKIRSTKLEDSAMYFCASGGGNYGYTFGSGTRLTVV.